The rows below give T cell receptor beta chains drawn from one sample of a study of shared clonotypes between healthy human individuals. Profiled with immunoSEQ multiplex PCR; TCRdb holds only in-frame clones, not every one. Among some 2,000,000 clones listed, approximately 94% were seen once. The sequenced material came from naive CD8+ T cells sorted from blood. These TCRs come from a man aged 18 to 29 in good health. The CDR3 runs from the conserved cysteine through the conserved F or W. The order of the fields is D gene, clone size, V gene, J gene, CDR3 DNA, CDR3 protein. The D gene is left open where the match is weak. Some rows mark clone size as missing; the rest say once, few, many or name a class of expanded clone.

NA,NA,TRBV12-5,TRBJ2-7,TGTGCTAGGTCTCGTCCAGACGAGCAGTACTTC,CARSRPDEQYF
TRBD2,once,TRBV5-8,TRBJ2-1,TGTGCCAGCAGCGACGGGACTAGCGGGTACAATGAGCAGTTCTTC,CASSDGTSGYNEQFF
TRBD1,NA,TRBV5-5,TRBJ1-4,TGTGCCAGCAGCTCACCGGGACAGGGACTTGAAAAACTGTTTTTT,CASSSPGQGLEKLFF
NA,NA,TRBV4-1,TRBJ2-7,TGCGCCAGCAGCCAAGTACAGGCCGGCTACGAGCAGTACTTC,CASSQVQAGYEQYF
NA,NA,TRBV27,TRBJ2-7,TGTGCCAGCAGCGGCCCAGGGACTGCAGGGTCCTACGAGCAGTACTTC,CASSGPGTAGSYEQYF
TRBD1,NA,TRBV15,TRBJ2-7,TGTGCCACCAGACATGGACAGGGGGCGAGCTACGAGCAGTACTTC,CATRHGQGASYEQYF
NA,NA,TRBV11-2,TRBJ1-1,TGTGCCAGCAGCCAAGAAGTCCTGGGGGCATTGAACACTGAAGCTTTCTTT,CASSQEVLGALNTEAFF
NA,NA,TRBV5-1,TRBJ2-7,TGCGCCAGCAGCTTGGGGCAGGGTCCCTACGAGCAGTACTTC,CASSLGQGPYEQYF
NA,NA,TRBV5-6,TRBJ1-2,TGTGCCAGCAGCTTGGAGGCAACTAACTATGGCTACACCTTC,CASSLEATNYGYTF
NA,NA,TRBV5-8,TRBJ1-3,TGTGCCAGCAGCCTGACCGCCGTCTCTGGAAACACCATATATTTT,CASSLTAVSGNTIYF
NA,NA,TRBV10-2,TRBJ2-5,TGCGCCAGCAATGGGACTGCGGAGACCCAGTACTTC,CASNGTAETQYF
NA,NA,TRBV27,TRBJ1-5,TGTGCCAGCAGTCTGTTCCGTGAGCAGCCCCAGCATTTT,CASSLFREQPQHF
NA,NA,TRBV5-8,TRBJ2-7,TGTGCCAGCAGCTTGGTATCAGGTCCCTACGAGCAGTACTTC,CASSLVSGPYEQYF
TRBD2,NA,TRBV28,TRBJ2-7,TGTGCCAGCAACCCGGGGGGGTACGAGCAGTACTTC,CASNPGGYEQYF
TRBD1,NA,TRBV7-9,TRBJ2-1,TGTGCCAGCCAACAGGGGGGTGAGGACAATGAGCAGTTCTTC,CASQQGGEDNEQFF
NA,NA,TRBV6-5,TRBJ2-7,TGTGCCAGCAGCGCGACAGGGCGGGGCGTGGAGCAGTACTTC,CASSATGRGVEQYF
NA,NA,TRBV27,TRBJ2-3,TGTGCCAGCAGCCCGCGAGGGGATACGCAGTATTTT,CASSPRGDTQYF
TRBD2,NA,TRBV7-2,TRBJ2-5,TGTGCCAGCAGCTTCGGCGCGGGGGAAGATATGAAAGAGACCCAGTACTTC,CASSFGAGEDMKETQYF
NA,NA,TRBV28,TRBJ1-5,TGTGCCAGTAAGCCACAAGCGGGGCCGATCAATCAGCCCCAGCATTTT,CASKPQAGPINQPQHF
NA,NA,TRBV4-1,TRBJ1-1,TGCGCCAGCAGCCAAGGGCTCGGGGCTGAAGCTTTCTTT,CASSQGLGAEAFF
NA,NA,TRBV7-9,TRBJ2-7,TGTGCCAGCAGCTCGACCCTGGGCGGTGAGCAGTACTTC,CASSSTLGGEQYF
NA,NA,TRBV10-3,TRBJ2-3,TGTGCCATCAGTGAGTCCGAAGATACGCAGTATTTT,CAISESEDTQYF
TRBD1,NA,TRBV5-4,TRBJ2-1,TGTGCCAGCAGCTGGGGATTACCGGGACAGGGGACCTACAATGAGCAGTTCTTC,CASSWGLPGQGTYNEQFF
TRBD1,NA,TRBV28,TRBJ2-5,TGTGCCAGCAGTTTCCCCGGGACAGGGGGCGAGACCCAGTACTTC,CASSFPGTGGETQYF
TRBD2,NA,TRBV7-9,TRBJ2-7,TGTGCCAGCAGCCAAACTAGCGGGGGGCCCTCTTACGAGCAGTACTTC,CASSQTSGGPSYEQYF
TRBD2,NA,TRBV6-1,TRBJ2-5,TGTGCCAGCAGCGCCCTGGGAGGGCCCCAAGAGACCCAGTACTTC,CASSALGGPQETQYF
TRBD1,NA,TRBV2,TRBJ1-4,TGTGCCAGCAGACGTATCCGGGACAGTAATGAAAAACTGTTTTTT,CASRRIRDSNEKLFF
NA,NA,TRBV9,TRBJ1-2,TGTGCCAGCAGCGTAGAGGACAGTACTAACTATGGCTACACCTTC,CASSVEDSTNYGYTF
NA,NA,TRBV28,TRBJ2-7,TGTGCCAGCAGTTTATCGGGGTCTGCCTACGAGCAGTACTTC,CASSLSGSAYEQYF
NA,NA,TRBV18,TRBJ2-5,TGTGCCAGCTCACCCCCCGGGGGTGAGACCCAGTACTTC,CASSPPGGETQYF
NA,NA,TRBV6-1,TRBJ2-7,TGTGCCAGCCTGGGTGACTCCTACGAGCAGTACTTC,CASLGDSYEQYF
NA,NA,TRBV19,TRBJ2-7,TGTGCCAGTAGTATAAGGTGGGGGCTCTCCTACGAGCAGTACTTC,CASSIRWGLSYEQYF
NA,NA,TRBV7-7,TRBJ1-5,TGTGCTAGCAGCCTGGCCCAGTGGGGAGATGGCAATCAGCCCCAGCATTTT,CASSLAQWGDGNQPQHF
NA,once,TRBV30,TRBJ1-1,TGTGCCTGGAGAGTCGTGGGGAGGACTGAAGCTTTCTTT,CAWRVVGRTEAFF
NA,NA,TRBV13,TRBJ2-7,TGTGCCAGCAGCCAGGACCGAAACTACGAGCAGTACTTC,CASSQDRNYEQYF
NA,NA,TRBV27,TRBJ2-7,TGTGCCAGCAGTTTAGGCGGGCGCGCGTACGAGCAGTACTTC,CASSLGGRAYEQYF
TRBD1,NA,TRBV10-3,TRBJ1-5,TGTGCCATCAGTGGAGGGACAGGCCTGGAGGGTAGCAATCAGCCCCAGCATTTT,CAISGGTGLEGSNQPQHF
NA,NA,TRBV13,TRBJ2-1,TGTGCCAGCAGCGGGATAGTGAATGAGCAGTTCTTC,CASSGIVNEQFF
NA,NA,TRBV4-1,TRBJ1-6,TGCGCCAGCAGCCAAGGCTGGGGAGAGGGAGGATCACCCCTCCACTTT,CASSQGWGEGGSPLHF
TRBD2,NA,TRBV27,TRBJ2-1,TGTGCCAGCAGTTTATCGGGACTAGCGGGAACGTGGGGCAATGAGCAGTTCTTC,CASSLSGLAGTWGNEQFF
NA,NA,TRBV6-5,TRBJ2-7,TGTGCCAGCAGTTGGGTCCCGGGATGGGAGCAGTACTTC,CASSWVPGWEQYF
NA,NA,TRBV15,TRBJ2-7,TGTGCCACCAGCAGAGAGCCAGGAACCTACGAGCAGTACTTC,CATSREPGTYEQYF
TRBD2,NA,TRBV5-1,TRBJ2-3,TGCGCCAGCAGCTTGGAATGGGCGGGGGGCACAGATACGCAGTATTTT,CASSLEWAGGTDTQYF
NA,NA,TRBV7-9,TRBJ1-1,TGTGCCAGCAGCTTAGATTCCACTGAAGCTTTCTTT,CASSLDSTEAFF
NA,NA,TRBV28,TRBJ2-2,TGTGCCAGCAGTCCGCTTGTGGGGGGTAGGAACACCGGGGAGCTGTTTTTT,CASSPLVGGRNTGELFF
TRBD2,NA,TRBV7-9,TRBJ2-7,TGTGCCAGCAGCTTGGGACTAGCGGACTCCTACGAGCAGTACTTC,CASSLGLADSYEQYF